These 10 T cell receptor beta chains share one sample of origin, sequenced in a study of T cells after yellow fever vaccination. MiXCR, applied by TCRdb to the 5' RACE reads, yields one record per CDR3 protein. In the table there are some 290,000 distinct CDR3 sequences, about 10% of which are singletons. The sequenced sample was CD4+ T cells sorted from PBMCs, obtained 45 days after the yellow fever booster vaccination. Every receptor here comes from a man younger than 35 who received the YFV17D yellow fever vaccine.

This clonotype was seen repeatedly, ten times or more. The CDR3 loop reads CASSVDSLRAEQYF. The CDR3 DNA follows: TGTGCCAGCAGCGTAGATAGCCTGCGCGCCGAGCAGTACTTC. This rearrangement joins TRBV9 to TRBJ2-7; D remains ambiguous. The CDR3 covers 14 residues. V was clipped by 0 bases and J by 6 bases, with 13 bases between them. Germline values: CDR1 SGDLS, CDR2 YYNGEE.

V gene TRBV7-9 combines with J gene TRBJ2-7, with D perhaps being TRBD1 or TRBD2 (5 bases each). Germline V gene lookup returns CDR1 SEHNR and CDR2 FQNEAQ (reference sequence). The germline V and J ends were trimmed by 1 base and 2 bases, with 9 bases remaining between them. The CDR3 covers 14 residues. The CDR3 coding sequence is TGTGCCAGCAGCTTAGGAGGGGTGGCCTACGAGCAGTACGTC. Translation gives CASSLGGVAYEQYV.

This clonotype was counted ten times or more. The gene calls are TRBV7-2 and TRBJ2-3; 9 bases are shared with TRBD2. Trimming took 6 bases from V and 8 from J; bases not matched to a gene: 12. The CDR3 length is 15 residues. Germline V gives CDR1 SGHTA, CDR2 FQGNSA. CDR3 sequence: CASSPRDSGGRTQYF. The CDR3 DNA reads TGTGCCAGCAGTCCTAGGGACAGCGGGGGGCGTACGCAGTATTTT.

The CDR3 region is CASSQGGAGENIQYF. The CDR3 nucleotides read TGTGCCAGCAGCCAGGGGGGGGCAGGAGAAAACATTCAGTACTTC. V usage is TRBV5-4 and J usage is TRBJ2-4; possibly TRBD1 or TRBD2 for D (7 bases each). Deletions cut 4 bases from V and 5 bases from J, with 16 bases between. The CDR3 extends over 15 amino acids. CDR1 SGHNT and CDR2 YYREEE come from the germline V gene (reference sequence).

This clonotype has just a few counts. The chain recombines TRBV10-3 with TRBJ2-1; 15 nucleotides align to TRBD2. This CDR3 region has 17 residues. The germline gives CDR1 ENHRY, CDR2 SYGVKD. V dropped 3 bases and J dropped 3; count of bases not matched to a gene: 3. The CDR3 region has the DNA TGTGCCATCAGTGATTGGGGACTAGCGGGGGGCTACAATGAGCAGTTCTTC. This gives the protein CAISDWGLAGGYNEQFF.

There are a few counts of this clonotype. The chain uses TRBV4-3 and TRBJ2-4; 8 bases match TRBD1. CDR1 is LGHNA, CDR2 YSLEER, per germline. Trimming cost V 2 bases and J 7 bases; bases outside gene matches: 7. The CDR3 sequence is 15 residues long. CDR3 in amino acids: CASSQRQGAGNIQYF. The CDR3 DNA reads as TGCGCCAGCAGCCAACGCCAGGGGGCCGGGAACATTCAGTACTTC.

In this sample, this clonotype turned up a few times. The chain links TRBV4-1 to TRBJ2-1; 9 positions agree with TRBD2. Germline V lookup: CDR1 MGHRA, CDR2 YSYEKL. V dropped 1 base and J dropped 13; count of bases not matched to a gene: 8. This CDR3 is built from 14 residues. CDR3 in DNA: TGCGCCAGCAGCCAAGGTCTAGCGGGGTTAGATCAGTTCTTC. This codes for CASSQGLAGLDQFF.

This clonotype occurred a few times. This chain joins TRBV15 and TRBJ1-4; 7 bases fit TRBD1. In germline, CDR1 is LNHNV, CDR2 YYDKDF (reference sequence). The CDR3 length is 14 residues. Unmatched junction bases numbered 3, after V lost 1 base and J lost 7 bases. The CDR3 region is CATSRGGGGEKLFF. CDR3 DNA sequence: TGTGCCACCAGCAGAGGAGGGGGCGGTGAAAAACTGTTTTTT.

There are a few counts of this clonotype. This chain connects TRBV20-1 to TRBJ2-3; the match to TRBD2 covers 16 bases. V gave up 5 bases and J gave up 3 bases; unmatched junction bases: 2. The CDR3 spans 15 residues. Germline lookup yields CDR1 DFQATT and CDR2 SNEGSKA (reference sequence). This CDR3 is CSAGTSGGETDTQYF. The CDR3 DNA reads TGCAGTGCTGGGACTAGCGGGGGGGAGACAGATACGCAGTATTTT.

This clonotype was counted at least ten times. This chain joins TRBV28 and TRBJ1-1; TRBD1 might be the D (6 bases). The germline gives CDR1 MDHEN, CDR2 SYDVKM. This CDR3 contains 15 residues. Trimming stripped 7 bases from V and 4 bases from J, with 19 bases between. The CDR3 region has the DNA TGTGCCAGCATGCCCCGGACAGTTTTGGTCACTGAAGCTTTCTTT. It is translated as CASMPRTVLVTEAFF.